This T cell receptor beta chain was identified in a study of cytomegalovirus exposure and HLA in healthy donors. Study outcomes and limitations: Associated with HLA alleles at 0.05 false discovery rate in a later analysis were 17,000 or so TCR beta sequences.

It was with 60 Vbeta and 13 Jbeta primers that the PCR ran. Only in-frame clones appear in the TCRdb table, and some are missing; sequencing was by immunoSEQ multiplex PCR. The data hold some 83,000 clones, with about 69% observed a single time. Notes on this clone: Its matching antigen is unknown.

At collection, donors were nominally healthy, but unrecorded immune exposures were probable. CDR1 and CDR2 from the germline V gene are SGHDT and YYEEEE. The ends were cut back, 3 bases at V and 2 bases at J, with 11 bases in the middle. The CDR3 consists of 14 residues. J is TRBJ2-5 and V is TRBV5-6; possibly TRBD1 for D (6 bases). The receptor comes from a man aged 55 to 70 in good health and CMV-seronegative. Source material: PBMCs. DNA for the CDR3: TGTGCCAGCAGCTCCATGAGGGGGCAAGAGACCCAGTACTTC. This sequence encodes CASSSMRGQETQYF.